The T cell receptor (beta chain) described here comes from a study of T cell responses to AZD1222 COVID-19 vaccine. Overall study findings and caveats: Vaccination with two AZD1222 doses was followed by a rise in Spike-specific TCR breadth and depth. Donors, mostly white British, included more females; clonal diversity was possibly underestimated. Baseline serostatus was positive in only a handful of AZD1222 recipients.

Worth noting for this clone: Its target is unknown.

TCRdb's table, derived via immunoSEQ multiplex PCR, lists solely in-frame clones and lacks some. Altogether 150,000 to 200,000 clones are present, just over 90% being singletons, with the ten largest covering approximately 1.2%. Trimming took 2 bases from V and 5 from J; bases not matched to a gene: 9. CDR1 and CDR2 from the germline V gene are LGHNA and YSLEER. CDR3 length equals 17 residues. The chain employs TRBV4-3 and TRBJ2-2, with TRBD2 matching over 9 bases. The receptor comes from an adult who received the AZD1222 COVID-19 vaccine. This specimen was peripheral blood, taken 28 days after the second AZD1222 dose. This CDR3 reads CASSQRGAGGLTGELFF. The DNA for the CDR3 is TGCGCCAGCAGCCAAAGAGGAGCGGGAGGCTTAACCGGGGAGCTGTTTTTT.